A single sample is the source of the 11 T cell receptor beta chains below, sequenced in a study of blood T cell repertoires in COVID-19. Profiled with immunoSEQ multiplex PCR; TCRdb holds only in-frame clones, not every one. The sample has over 100,000 clones, about 89% seen once. Sequencing was performed on peripheral blood. The source is a human donor in a cohort sampled during active COVID-19.

V is TRBV18 and J is TRBJ2-1, with 11 bases fitting TRBD2. The CDR3 has 19 amino acids. V was clipped by 2 bases and J by 3 bases; unmatched bases: 12. CDR1 and CDR2 from the germline V gene are KGHSH and LQKENI. CDR3 loop: CASSPKAALAGGYYNEQFF. In DNA, the CDR3 is TGTGCCAGCTCACCAAAAGCGGCGCTAGCGGGGGGTTACTACAATGAGCAGTTCTTC. Supplemented by reference TRBV18 and TRBJ2-1, the full variable domain reads NAGVMQNPRHLVRRRGQEARLRCSPMKGHSHVYWYRQLPEEGLKFMVYLQKENIIDESGMPKERFSAEFPKEGPSILRIQQVVRGDSAAYFCASSPKAALAGGYYNEQFFGPGTRLTVL.

This clone was seen just once. The V gene is TRBV5-4, the J gene TRBJ2-1; the D is unclear. CDR1 and CDR2 from the germline V gene are SGHNT and YYREEE (reference sequence). V lost 4 bases to trimming and J lost 6 bases, with 14 bases between them. The CDR3 is 14 residues long. The chain's CDR3 is CASSKIGLFNEQFF. CDR3 DNA: TGTGCCAGCAGCAAGATTGGGCTTTTCAATGAGCAGTTCTTC.

V and J are TRBV4-3 and TRBJ1-1; D uncertain. The germline CDR1 and CDR2 sequences are LGHNA and YSLEER. CDR3 size: 17 residues. Deletions cut 0 bases from V and 1 base from J, with 15 bases between. The CDR3 DNA is TGCGCCAGCAGCCAAGACCCGCCTAACCTATCGAACACTGAAGCTTTCTTT. Translation: CASSQDPPNLSNTEAFF.

This chain connects TRBV19 to TRBJ1-2, with unresolved D. Germline loops: CDR1 LNHDA, CDR2 SQIVND (reference sequence). Trimming took off 6 bases at V and 7 bases at J, with 18 bases between the two ends. CDR3 length: 14 residues. The DNA of the CDR3 is TGTGCCAGTAGACGGACGGAGAGGGTCGGTGGCTACACCTTC. This codes for CASRRTERVGGYTF.

The V and J genes are TRBV7-9 and TRBJ1-3, with D possibly matching TRBD1 (6 bases). The CDR3 is 16 amino acids. The germline V gene encodes CDR1 SEHNR and CDR2 FQNEAQ (reference sequence). V was shortened by 0 bases and J by 1 base, with 10 bases between the two germline ends. CDR3 loop: CASSLAGTGSGNTIYF. The CDR3, as DNA: TGTGCCAGCAGCTTAGCGGGAACAGGGTCTGGAAACACCATATATTTT.

The V call is TRBV7-2, the J call TRBJ1-2; 8 positions match TRBD1. V shed 7 bases, J shed 8 bases, and the junction held 24 bases outside the gene matches. Looked up from germline, CDR1 is SGHTA and CDR2 is FQGNSA. CDR3 length: 18 residues. This chain's CDR3 is CASNRGTGTGRSTGGYTF. The CDR3 region has the DNA TGTGCCAGCAACAGGGGGACGGGTACGGGGCGATCAACGGGAGGCTACACCTTC.

This chain connects TRBV4-2 to TRBJ1-2; 8 nucleotides agree with TRBD1. Germline V gene data show CDR1 as LGHNA and CDR2 as YNFKEQ. This CDR3 has 14 amino acids. V trimming: 3 bases; J trimming: 6 bases; junction bases outside the gene matches: 6. DNA of the CDR3: TGTGCCAGCAGCCACTCGGACAGGGTAGATGGCTACACCTTC. It encodes CASSHSDRVDGYTF.

With regard to this clone: At one end the junction does not follow the germline gene, possibly because of a read error. The chain links TRBV9 to TRBJ2-7; 7 positions agree with TRBD1. The CDR3 is made up of 12 amino acids. Per germline, CDR1 SGDLS and CDR2 YYNGEE. CDR3 sequence reads: CASSNPTGAPAF. Written as DNA, the CDR3 is TGTGCCAGCAGCAACCCAACAGGGGCGCCCGCGTTC. The full variable domain, its missing parts supplied by reference TRBV9 and TRBJ2-7, is DSGVTQTPKHLITATGQRVTLRCSPRSGDLSVYWYQQSLDQGLQFLIQYYNGEERAKGNILERFSAQQFPDLHSELNLSSLELGDSALYFCASSNPTGAPAFGPGTRLTVT.

Concerning this clone itself: Other DNA sequences in this sample translate to the same CDR3. The chain links TRBV19 to TRBJ1-2; 7 bases match TRBD1. The junction had 1 base not matched to a gene; V was cut back by 4 bases and J by 2 bases. Germline V gives CDR1 LNHDA, CDR2 SQIVND (reference sequence). The CDR3 runs to 13 residues. CDR3 in DNA: TGTGCCAGTAGTAGGACAGGCAACTATGGCTACACCTTC. The encoded protein is CASSRTGNYGYTF.

This clone appeared a single time. The chain is built from TRBV6-1 and TRBJ2-7, with D unresolved. The CDR3 runs to 13 residues. Trimming removed 3 bases at V and 7 bases at J, with 13 bases between. CDR1 is MNHNS, CDR2 SASEGT, per germline. The CDR3 spells CASSDLPGWEQYF. The CDR3, as DNA: TGTGCCAGCAGTGACCTCCCTGGCTGGGAGCAGTACTTC.

The chain uses TRBV6-5 and TRBJ2-3, with 14 nucleotides matching TRBD2. V lost 4 bases and J lost 3; bases outside the gene matches: 3. Germline V gene sequence: CDR1 MNHEY, CDR2 SVGAGI. The CDR3 sequence is 16 residues long. The CDR3 DNA reads TGTGCCAGCAGTTTTCGGACTAGCGGGGGGACAGATACGCAGTATTTT. Its translation: CASSFRTSGGTDTQYF.